This T cell receptor beta chain emerged from a study of T-cell memory formation after mild COVID-19. TCRdb reanalysed the 5' RACE reads using MiXCR and keeps one entry per CDR3 protein. The table shows 44,000 or so distinct CDR3 sequences, with about a tenth occurring only once. This clonotype has a handful of counts. Sequences were obtained from PBMCs or a T cell subset sorted from them (not recorded which). This clonotype originated in an adult woman who had mild COVID-19 (a few samples of this study predate the infection). Cell type and time point are not known.

CDR3 DNA sequence: TGTGCCAGCAGTGATATGGCCGACATAGAGACCTACGAGCAGTACTTC. Residues: CASSDMADIETYEQYF. The rearrangement uses TRBV2 and TRBJ2-7, with D hard to call. This CDR3 is 16 amino acids long. V was cut by 3 bases and J by 2 bases, with 17 bases left in between. CDR1 and CDR2 from the germline V gene are SNHLY and FYNNEI.